This entry lists 20 T cell receptor beta chains sequenced from one sample in a study of shared clonotypes between healthy human individuals. Assay: immunoSEQ multiplex PCR; the TCRdb copy retains only in-frame clones and omits some. This table holds roughly 660,000 clones, about nine tenths found once. Sequenced input: memory CD8+ T cells from PBMCs. As for subset: CD45RO+ cells pooled with CCR7-negative TemRA cells. Receptors originate from a man aged 18 to 29 in good health. Some clones in this sample may be carry-over from other donors' samples.

The chain couples TRBV28 to TRBJ2-7; D assignment may be TRBD1 or TRBD2 (6 bases each). The CDR3 is made up of 14 amino acids. Trimming pared 3 bases from V and 4 bases from J, leaving 13 bases between. Germline V gene data show CDR1 as MDHEN and CDR2 as SYDVKM. Here the CDR3 reads CASSLGGVWYEQYF. DNA for the CDR3: TGTGCCAGCAGTTTGGGGGGCGTTTGGTACGAGCAGTACTTC.

This chain connects TRBV28 to TRBJ1-5; D gene unclear. V lost 1 base and J lost 3, with 7 bases in between. Germline-derived CDR1 and CDR2 are MDHEN and SYDVKM. CDR3 length: 14 residues. The CDR3 DNA sequence: TGTGCCAGCAGTTTATTTCGTAACAATCAGCCCCAGCATTTT. Its translation is CASSLFRNNQPQHF.

The chain is built from TRBV4-2 and TRBJ2-2; D possibly corresponds to TRBD2 (6 bases). Germline CDR1 LGHNA, CDR2 YNFKEQ. V was trimmed by 0 bases and J by 6 bases, leaving 11 bases between them. CDR3 length: 15 residues. The CDR3 loop reads CASSQDLEGPGELFF. The CDR3 DNA reads TGTGCCAGCAGCCAAGATCTGGAGGGGCCCGGGGAGCTGTTTTTT.

The chain uses TRBV5-6 and TRBJ2-5; possible D gene TRBD1, 5 bases. The V end lost 1 base, the J end lost 9 bases, and 13 bases lay between the germline ends. Germline-derived CDR1 and CDR2 are SGHDT and YYEEEE. The length of the CDR3 is 13 residues. CDR3 in DNA: TGTGCCAGCAGCTTGAGGCAGACAGCGTCCCAGTACTTC. Its protein is CASSLRQTASQYF.

The chain recombines TRBV6-5 with TRBJ2-1; 7 bases match TRBD2. The V gene end was trimmed by 10 bases and the J gene end by 0 bases; junction bases not matched to a gene: 9. Looked up from germline, CDR1 is MNHEY and CDR2 is SVGAGI. The CDR3 covers 15 residues. In DNA, the CDR3 is TGTGCCATTTCCCCATCGGGAGGCTCCTACAATGAGCAGTTCTTC. Translated, it gives CAISPSGGSYNEQFF.

This clone was recorded only once. The gene calls are TRBV11-1 and TRBJ2-5; 7 nucleotides align to TRBD2. Losses at the gene ends were 0 bases for V and 2 bases for J; bases not matched to a gene: 0. Looked up from germline, CDR1 is SGHAT and CDR2 is FQDESV (reference sequence). CDR3 length: 14 amino acids. CDR3 nucleotides: TGTGCCAGCAGCTTAGCGGGGGGGCAAGAGACCCAGTACTTC. Protein: CASSLAGGQETQYF.

About this clone itself: This likely traces to a read error, being one base from a far larger clone. Within the sample, other DNA sequences also encode this same CDR3. This chain connects TRBV27 to TRBJ1-4, with D uncertain. The CDR3 consists of 15 residues. The germline V gene has CDR1 MNHEY and CDR2 SMNVEV (reference sequence). V was shortened by 3 bases and J by 0 bases, with 8 bases between the two germline ends. CDR3 residues: CASSLYRTTNEKLFF. Here the CDR3 DNA reads TGTGCCAGCAGTTTGTATAGAACAACTAATGAAAAACTGTTTTTT.

The chain couples TRBV19 to TRBJ1-2, with D unclear. Trimming removed 3 bases from V and 1 base from J, with 6 bases in between. There are 13 residues in the CDR3. In germline, CDR1 is LNHDA, CDR2 SQIVND (reference sequence). CDR3 amino acids: CASSMYSNYGYTF. The CDR3 DNA reads as TGTGCCAGTAGTATGTACAGTAACTATGGCTACACCTTC.

The J gene is TRBJ1-4, the V gene TRBV9; TRBD1 matches 8 bases. CDR3 length: 15 residues. The J segment lost 8 bases and the V segment lost 5 bases, leaving 11 bases of the junction unmatched. The germline V gene encodes CDR1 SGDLS and CDR2 YYNGEE. The DNA of the CDR3 is TGTGCCAGCAGTCTACAGGGGGATAAGCGAGAAAAACTGTTTTTT. Translating gives CASSLQGDKREKLFF. The full variable domain, in which reference TRBV9 and TRBJ1-4 provide the parts outside the CDR3, is DSGVTQTPKHLITATGQRVTLRCSPRSGDLSVYWYQQSLDQGLQFLIQYYNGEERAKGNILERFSAQQFPDLHSELNLSSLELGDSALYFCASSLQGDKREKLFFGSGTQLSVL.

This chain uses TRBV5-1 with TRBJ2-3, with a weak D call TRBD2 (5 bases). Looked up from germline, CDR1 is SGHRS and CDR2 is YFSETQ. The CDR3 runs 15 residues. V was trimmed by 4 bases and J by 0 bases, leaving 12 bases between them. The CDR3 loop is CASSPVPGSTDTQYF. The CDR3 DNA is TGCGCCAGCAGCCCGGTCCCGGGGAGCACAGATACGCAGTATTTT.

The J gene is TRBJ1-5, the V gene TRBV4-1; weak D call: TRBD1 (5 bases). The CDR3 consists of 15 residues. Trimming stripped 1 base from V and 0 bases from J, with 7 bases between. CDR1 and CDR2 (germline): MGHRA, YSYEKL. CDR3 sequence reads: CASSQGGGSNQPQHF. In DNA, the CDR3 is TGCGCCAGCAGCCAAGGCGGGGGTAGCAATCAGCCCCAGCATTTT.

This clone was picked up one time. The rearrangement uses TRBV5-8 and TRBJ1-4, with 10 bases lining up with TRBD1. The germline gives CDR1 SGHTS, CDR2 YDEGEE. This CDR3 region has 17 residues. V lost 4 bases and J lost 0; bases outside the gene matches: 6. CDR3 sequence: CASSPVGTGATNEKLFF. DNA of the CDR3: TGTGCCAGCAGCCCTGTAGGGACAGGGGCAACTAATGAAAAACTGTTTTTT.

The chain carries TRBV4-1 and TRBJ2-2, with unresolved D. V was clipped by 2 bases and J by 6 bases, with 13 bases between them. Looked up from germline, CDR1 is MGHRA and CDR2 is YSYEKL. The CDR3 covers 15 residues. The CDR3 is CASSQTSTPSGELFF. The DNA for the CDR3 is TGCGCCAGCAGCCAAACCTCAACCCCGTCCGGGGAGCTGTTTTTT.

The rearrangement uses TRBV9 and TRBJ1-1; no firm D call. This CDR3 comprises 12 residues. Germline V CDR1 and CDR2: SGDLS, YYNGEE. V lost 0 bases to trimming and J lost 7 bases, with 7 bases between them. The CDR3 reads CASSVAGDEAFF. The CDR3 DNA follows: TGTGCCAGCAGCGTAGCCGGTGATGAAGCTTTCTTT.

This chain links TRBV7-2 with TRBJ1-1; no firm D call. The CDR3 totals 14 residues. Germline V gene sequence: CDR1 SGHTA, CDR2 FQGNSA. Trimming pared 5 bases from V and 2 bases from J, leaving 12 bases between. The CDR3 nucleotides are TGTGCCAGCAGCCTGGTGGGAGCAAACACTGAAGCTTTCTTT. Its protein product is CASSLVGANTEAFF.

The gene calls are TRBV10-3 and TRBJ2-1, with 9 bases fitting TRBD2. The CDR3 extends over 15 amino acids. V was pared by 3 bases and J by 2 bases, with 2 bases of the junction left unmatched. Germline-derived CDR1 and CDR2 are ENHRY and SYGVKD. The CDR3 nucleotides read TGTGCCATCAGTGAACTAGCGGGTACCTACAATGAGCAGTTCTTC. It translates to CAISELAGTYNEQFF.

The chain has TRBV5-1 and TRBJ2-1, with 10 bases lining up with TRBD1. Trimming cost V 2 bases and J 5 bases; bases outside gene matches: 10. CDR1 is SGHRS, CDR2 YFSETQ, per germline. This CDR3 has 17 residues. CDR3 sequence: CASSFDGQGVSDNEQFF. DNA of the CDR3: TGCGCCAGCAGCTTTGACGGACAGGGGGTGTCTGACAATGAGCAGTTCTTC.

This sequence joins TRBV7-6 and TRBJ2-5; tentatively, D is TRBD2 (5 bases). Trimming took 1 base from V and 0 from J, leaving 9 bases between them. Germline V gene data show CDR1 as SGHVS and CDR2 as FNYEAQ. The CDR3 loop spans 15 amino acids. This CDR3 is CASSLVWRDQETQYF. CDR3 nucleotides: TGTGCCAGCAGCTTAGTGTGGCGGGACCAAGAGACCCAGTACTTC. Variable domain in full (rest from reference TRBV7-6 and TRBJ2-5): GAGVSQSPRYKVTKRGQDVALRCDPISGHVSLYWYRQALGQGPEFLTYFNYEAQQDKSGLPNDRFSAERPEGSISTLTIQRTEQRDSAMYRCASSLVWRDQETQYFGPGTRLLVL.

This chain joins TRBV4-2 and TRBJ2-1; 9 positions agree with TRBD2. Germline CDR1 reads LGHNA; CDR2 reads YNFKEQ. CDR3 length equals 16 residues. V lost 1 base to trimming and J lost 9 bases; unmatched junction nucleotides: 10. CDR3 in DNA: TGTGCCAGCAGCCAAGGTTCGGCGGGAGGGCCAGGTGAGCAGTTCTTC. This sequence encodes CASSQGSAGGPGEQFF.

This clone was seen a handful of times. The chain carries TRBV13 and TRBJ2-5; 10 bases fit TRBD1. The CDR3 length is 16 residues. Trimming cost V 5 bases and J 5 bases; bases outside gene matches: 11. The V gene's germline CDR1 is PRHDT and CDR2 FYEKMQ (reference sequence). The CDR3 region has the DNA TGTGCCAGCAGCCGGAAGGGACAGGGGTTGACTGAGACCCAGTACTTC. This gives the protein CASSRKGQGLTETQYF.